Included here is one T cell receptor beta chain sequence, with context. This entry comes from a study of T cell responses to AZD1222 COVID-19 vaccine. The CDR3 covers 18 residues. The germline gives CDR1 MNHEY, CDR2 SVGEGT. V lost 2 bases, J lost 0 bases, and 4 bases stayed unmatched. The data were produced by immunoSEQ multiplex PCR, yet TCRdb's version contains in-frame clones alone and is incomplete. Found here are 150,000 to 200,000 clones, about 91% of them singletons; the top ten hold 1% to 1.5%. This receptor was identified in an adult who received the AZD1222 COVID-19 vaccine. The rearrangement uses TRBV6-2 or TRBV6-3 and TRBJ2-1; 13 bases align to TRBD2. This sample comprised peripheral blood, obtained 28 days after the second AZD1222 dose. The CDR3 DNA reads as TGTGCCAGCAGTTACGGACTAGCGGGGGTAAGCTCCTACAATGAGCAGTTCTTC. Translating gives CASSYGLAGVSSYNEQFF.